This TCR beta chain was documented in a study of PD-1 blockade in classical Hodgkin lymphoma. About this clone: Its antigen is unknown.

The time point was: cycle 4 day 1 (C4D1), after five to seven weeks of nivolumab. All patients experienced relapse after autologous stem cell transplantation, and brentuximab vedotin exposure was variable. The method was immunoSEQ multiplex PCR; TCRdb's version includes in-frame clones alone and lacks a portion of them. The sample yields tens of thousands of clones, over 75% seen once. The CDR3 runs 15 residues. Germline CDR1 and CDR2: SGHKS and YYEKEE (reference sequence). The junction had 2 bases not matched to a gene; V was cut back by 0 bases and J by 1 base. Study results and caveats: CD4+ TCR diversity, unlike CD8+, rose significantly by C4D1. Baseline TCR diversity was reportedly lower in newly diagnosed patients than in healthy donors. It was reported as lower still in relapsed/refractory patients.

V is TRBV5-5 and J is TRBJ2-5; 8 nucleotides agree with TRBD1. Sample: peripheral blood mononuclear cells (PBMCs), taken before the fourth cycle of nivolumab. The clonotype originates from a human donor with classical Hodgkin lymphoma. CDR3 in DNA: TGTGCCAGCAGCTTGGTGACAGGGGCCCAAGAGACCCAGTACTTC. Protein: CASSLVTGAQETQYF.